This T cell receptor beta chain emerged from a study of CD8 T cells in ankylosing spondylitis. Overall study results and limits: Some motif variants were previously reported in reactive arthritis synovial fluid and blood. Several highly homologous variants made up a TCR beta motif that seemed to typify ankylosing spondylitis blood.

Each TCR beta library was made by quantitative 5'-RACE that incorporated molecular barcodes. TCRdb itself ran the 5' RACE reads through MiXCR, one entry per CDR3 protein. The sample shows around 490,000 distinct CDR3 sequences, about 5.4% of them seen only once. The CDR3 totals 16 residues. V was shortened by 6 bases and J by 1 base, with 18 bases between the two germline ends. CDR1 and CDR2 (germline): MDHEN, SYDVKM. This clonotype was counted ten times or more. The target antigen is unknown. This clonotype originated in a male donor with ankylosing spondylitis. The genes are TRBV28 and TRBJ2-5; no reliable D call. Input material: blood, either unsorted or a sorted T cell fraction (not recorded which). The CDR3 region is CASSPRFKRVQETQYF. Here the CDR3 DNA reads TGTGCCAGCAGCCCCAGATTCAAGCGAGTCCAAGAGACCCAGTACTTC.